A selection of T cell receptor beta chains follows, all from one sample in a study of identical twins. TCRdb reprocessed the 5' RACE reads via MiXCR and lists one record per CDR3 protein. The sample shows 200,000 to 300,000 distinct CDR3 sequences, 7.5% of them seen only once. These records were also assigned to another study, of yellow fever vaccine responses in identical twins.

Sequenced input: CD8+ T cells sorted from blood. These receptors were taken from a woman aged 18-35 years in good health. Both conserved end residues are part of each CDR3.

v_call	j_call	cdr3_aa
TRBV5-6	TRBJ1-5	CASSLVAENQPQHF
TRBV2	TRBJ2-7	CASSPAVSSYEQYF
TRBV27	TRBJ1-5	CASSLGRSNQPQHF
TRBV27	TRBJ2-2	CASSLHLALAGETGELFF
TRBV24-1	TRBJ2-2	CATSDFPGRTGELFF
TRBV12-5	TRBJ2-7	CASGLGHEEKQYF
TRBV28	TRBJ2-7	CASIGSGGGSSYEQYF
TRBV9	TRBJ1-2	CASSDTLLEDDYGYTF
TRBV20-1	TRBJ2-2	CSASLSGSGAGELFF
TRBV3-1	TRBJ2-1	CASSQVPFLNEQFF
TRBV20-1	TRBJ2-2	CSACGVNTGELFF
TRBV21-1	TRBJ1-2	CASKVGYYGYTF
TRBV20-1	TRBJ2-1	CSAREDHEQFF
TRBV5-1	TRBJ2-7	CASSLEGDAYEQYF
TRBV7-9	TRBJ1-1	CASSPREGNTEAFF
TRBV12-3/TRBV12-4	TRBJ2-3	CASSFGLAGGTDTQYF
TRBV10-3	TRBJ1-2	CAITLGQGYGYTF
TRBV10-3	TRBJ2-1	CAISDSGSSYNEQFF
TRBV27	TRBJ2-7	CASSFSFQGTYEQYF
TRBV3-1	TRBJ2-5	CASSQSLGSGETQYF
TRBV29-1	TRBJ2-7	CSVEAGAFEQYF
TRBV20-1	TRBJ2-7	CSASNRDRGPYEQYF
TRBV4-2	TRBJ2-2	CASSNPSGGVIGELFF
TRBV27	TRBJ2-3	CASSLKRATDTQYF
TRBV7-6	TRBJ2-2	CASSPTSPSVNTGELFF
TRBV28	TRBJ2-5	CASSFPGQVQETQYF